This is a list of T cell receptor beta chains from one sample in a study of T cells after posttransplantation cyclophosphamide. Assay used: immunoSEQ multiplex PCR; TCRdb lists only in-frame clones, some missing. The sample contains roughly 25,000 clones, none of them singletons. Sequencing was performed on PBMCs, taken after allogeneic stem cell transplant with posttransplant cyclophosphamide. These receptors originate from a male patient aged 18-29 years who received an allogeneic stem cell transplant from a related donor, was CMV-positive, and had no GVHD. The T cells may partly be graft donor cells. Each CDR3 is given without its conserved first and last residue.

V	J	CDR3
TRBV19	TRBJ2-5	ASARGARETQY
TRBV2	TRBJ2-5	ASSEILAGTQETQY
TRBV28	TRBJ1-5	ASRVTGEPQH
TRBV6-5	TRBJ2-2	ASRTYREGTGELF
TRBV6-5	TRBJ2-3	ASSYRGLGTDTQY
TRBV7-3	TRBJ2-2	ASSLQAHTGELF
TRBV28	NA	ASSHQGGGFTYEQY
TRBV7-2	TRBJ2-7	ASSLESGYYEQY
TRBV4-1	TRBJ2-7	ASSQDVGTGEQY
TRBV29-1	TRBJ2-7	SVEVGAYEQY
TRBV7-6	TRBJ2-5	ASKKAGAWETQY
TRBV7-2	TRBJ2-3	ASSLGLGVADTQY
TRBV9	TRBJ2-1	ASSVGTSYNEQF
TRBV10-2	TRBJ1-2	ASSESGGQALGKNYGYT
TRBV28	TRBJ2-7	ASSFPGQGACEQY
TRBV28	TRBJ1-5	ASSFRGTGFGNQPQH
TRBV9	TRBJ1-2	ASSVGGQKLGYGYT
TRBV7-3	TRBJ2-2	ASSLLANTGELF
TRBV4-3	TRBJ1-4	ASSQASGVVNEKLF
TRBV19	TRBJ2-7	ASSMLGGRGQY
TRBV7-6	TRBJ1-1	ASSLADLQLNTEAF
TRBV27	TRBJ2-7	ASSPQGYSYEQY
TRBV2	TRBJ2-7	ASSEAQFQPSYEQY
TRBV18	TRBJ1-1	ASSLGDRGDLVAF
TRBV5-1	TRBJ2-2	ASSLATGGELF
TRBV14	TRBJ2-3	ASSRTSGGPPNTDTQY
TRBV4-3	TRBJ2-3	ASSQDGGLAAQY
TRBV7-9	TRBJ2-2	ASSPTGGELF
TRBV4-1	TRBJ2-5	ASSQDMGLAGHETQY
TRBV4-1	TRBJ1-4	ASSQGQDTTNEKLF
TRBV6-1	TRBJ2-7	ASSPQVPYEQY
TRBV5-1	TRBJ2-7	ASSLTQQGMHEQY
TRBV7-6	TRBJ2-7	ASSRERDSWGDEQY
TRBV10-1	TRBJ1-2	ASSFDRVFGYT
TRBV19	TRBJ2-1	ASSPNPIAGGREQF
TRBV11-3	TRBJ2-4	ASSPRHSLANIQY
TRBV10-3	TRBJ1-3	AISGLYSGNTIY
TRBV27	TRBJ2-4	ASSLAAGAKPNIQY
TRBV4-1	TRBJ2-3	ASSQEDGLYTQY
TRBV30	TRBJ1-2	AWSATGGIDGYT
TRBV6-1	TRBJ2-3	ASFFSGGLPDTQY
TRBV5-4	TRBJ1-2	ASRDGGMYGYT
TRBV19	NA	ASSMRRDYEQY
TRBV5-5	TRBJ2-7	ASSRSGTSLNEQY
TRBV19	TRBJ1-2	ATTDRVEGYT
TRBV19	TRBJ1-3	ASSGTDLVVNTIY
TRBV6-6	TRBJ1-5	ASSQRTGISNQPQH
TRBV5-6	TRBJ1-2	ASSLDGRGYT
TRBV6-5	TRBJ2-7	ASSYSGQVYEQY